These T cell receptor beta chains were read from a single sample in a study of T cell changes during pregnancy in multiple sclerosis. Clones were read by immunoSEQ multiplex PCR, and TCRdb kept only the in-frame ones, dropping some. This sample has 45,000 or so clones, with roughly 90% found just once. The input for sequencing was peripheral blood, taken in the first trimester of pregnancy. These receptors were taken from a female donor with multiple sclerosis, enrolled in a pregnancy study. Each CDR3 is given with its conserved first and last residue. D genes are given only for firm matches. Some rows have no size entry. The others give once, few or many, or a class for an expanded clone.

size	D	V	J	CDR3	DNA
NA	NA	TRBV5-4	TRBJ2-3	CASSSAWVGPDTQYF	TGTGCCAGCAGCTCTGCATGGGTTGGGCCAGATACGCAGTATTTT
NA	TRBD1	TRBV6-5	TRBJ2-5	CASSLGTGIQETQYF	TGTGCCAGCAGCCTAGGGACAGGGATACAAGAGACCCAGTACTTC
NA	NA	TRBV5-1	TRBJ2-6	CASSPAVGANVLTF	TGCGCCAGCAGCCCCGCGGTTGGGGCCAACGTCCTGACTTTC
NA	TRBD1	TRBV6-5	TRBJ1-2	CASRMTGGYGYTF	TGTGCCAGCAGAATGACAGGGGGGTATGGCTACACCTTC
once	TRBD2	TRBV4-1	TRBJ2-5	CASSQVGRVVLQETQYF	TGCGCCAGCAGCCAAGTTGGGAGGGTTGTTCTGCAAGAGACCCAGTACTTC
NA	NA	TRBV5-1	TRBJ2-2	CASSLGPFGGGELFF	TGCGCCAGCAGCTTGGGCCCCTTTGGCGGCGGGGAGCTGTTTTTT
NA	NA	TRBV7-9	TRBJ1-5	CASSLSSGSNQPQHF	TGTGCCAGCAGCTTATCTTCCGGTAGCAATCAGCCCCAGCATTTT
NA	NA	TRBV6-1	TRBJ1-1	CASSEASGHPNTEAFF	TGTGCCAGCAGTGAAGCCTCAGGACACCCGAACACTGAAGCTTTCTTT
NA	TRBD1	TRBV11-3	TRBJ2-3	CASSLGRTGLSTDTQYF	TGTGCCAGCAGCTTAGGGAGGACAGGGCTGTCCACAGATACGCAGTATTTT
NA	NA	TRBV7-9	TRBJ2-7	CASSLSIYEQYF	TGTGCCAGCAGCTTATCCATCTACGAGCAGTACTTC
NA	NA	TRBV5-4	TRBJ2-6	CASSLGAGSGANVLTF	TGTGCCAGCAGCTTAGGGGCCGGGTCTGGGGCCAACGTCCTGACTTTC
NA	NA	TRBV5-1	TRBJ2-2	CASSLGQNTGELFF	TGCGCCAGCAGCTTGGGACAGAACACCGGGGAGCTGTTTTTT
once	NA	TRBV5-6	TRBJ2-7	CASREVFSVYEQYF	TGTGCCAGCAGGGAGGTGTTCTCCGTGTACGAGCAGTACTTC
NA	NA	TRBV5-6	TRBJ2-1	CASSFQVYSSYNEQFF	TGTGCCAGCAGCTTTCAAGTGTACAGCTCCTACAATGAGCAGTTCTTC
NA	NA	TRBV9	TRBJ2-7	CASSGRSYEQYF	TGTGCCAGCAGCGGCAGGTCCTACGAGCAGTACTTC
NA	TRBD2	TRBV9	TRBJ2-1	CASSLDGSGGQLYNEQFF	TGTGCCAGCAGCCTAGATGGTAGCGGGGGGCAACTTTACAATGAGCAGTTCTTC
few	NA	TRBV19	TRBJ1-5	CASSIGSGFQPQHF	TGTGCCAGTAGTATTGGGTCCGGGTTTCAGCCCCAGCATTTT
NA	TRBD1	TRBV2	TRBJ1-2	CASSEHRDSLSGYTF	TGTGCCAGCAGCGAACACCGGGACAGCTTAAGTGGCTACACCTTC
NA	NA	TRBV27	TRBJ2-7	CASSFSGAYEQYF	TGTGCCAGCAGTTTCTCAGGGGCCTACGAGCAGTACTTC
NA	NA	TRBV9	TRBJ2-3	CASSVGYTSIGDTQYF	TGTGCCAGCAGCGTAGGATATACTAGCATTGGAGATACGCAGTATTTT
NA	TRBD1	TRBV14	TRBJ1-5	CASSQGQGPSQPQHF	TGTGCCAGCAGCCAAGGACAGGGGCCTAGTCAGCCCCAGCATTTT
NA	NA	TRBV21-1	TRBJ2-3	CASSGRQGTDTQYF	TGTGCCAGCAGCGGACGACAGGGTACAGATACGCAGTATTTT